The 26 T cell receptor beta chains listed next were all sequenced from one sample in a study of OX40 agonist ivuxolimab in advanced cancers. Only in-frame clones appear in the TCRdb table, and some are missing; sequencing was by immunoSEQ multiplex PCR. This sample yields 50,000 to 60,000 clones, of which roughly 90% are seen a single time; about 6% belongs to the top ten. This material consisted of CD4+ or CD8+ T cells sorted from blood, taken in a trial of the OX40 agonist ivuxolimab. Every receptor here comes from an adult with an advanced solid tumor such as melanoma, head and neck, liver or kidney cancer.

The chain couples TRBV4-1 to TRBJ2-5; D not certain. Trimming took off 4 bases at V and 1 base at J, with 16 bases between the two ends. This CDR3 is 16 amino acids long. In germline, CDR1 is MGHRA, CDR2 YSYEKL. This CDR3 is CASSPRPSWSQETQYF. DNA for the CDR3: TGCGCCAGCAGCCCTAGACCCTCATGGAGCCAAGAGACCCAGTACTTC.

This clone has just one count. The rearrangement uses TRBV7-9 and TRBJ2-7; no firm D call. Germline V gene data show CDR1 as SEHNR and CDR2 as FQNEAQ (reference sequence). The CDR3 contains 13 residues. Trimming removed 1 base at V and 2 bases at J, with 6 bases between. In nucleotides, the CDR3 is TGTGCCAGCAGCTTAGGGTCTACCTACGAGCAGTACTTC. It yields the protein CASSLGSTYEQYF.

This chain links TRBV11-2 with TRBJ2-1; D gene unclear. The germline V and J ends were trimmed by 0 bases and 2 bases, with 11 bases remaining between them. The V gene's germline CDR1 is SGHAT and CDR2 FQNNGV. The CDR3 totals 16 residues. The CDR3 loop is CASSLDPASAYNEQFF. The CDR3 DNA is TGTGCCAGCAGCTTAGATCCCGCCAGCGCCTACAATGAGCAGTTCTTC.

The chain carries TRBV27 and TRBJ2-3, with D uncertain. V shed 3 bases and J shed 2 bases, with 6 bases lying between them. The germline gives CDR1 MNHEY, CDR2 SMNVEV (reference sequence). The CDR3 totals 13 residues. CDR3 residues: CASSFGNTDTQYF. The CDR3 DNA reads as TGTGCCAGCAGTTTCGGCAACACAGATACGCAGTATTTT.

This clone came up once. This chain links TRBV5-4 with TRBJ2-7; D ambiguous. This CDR3 is 12 amino acids long. The V end was cut by 3 bases, the J end by 4 bases, with 8 bases between. Germline V CDR1 and CDR2: SGHNT, YYREEE (reference sequence). CDR3 in amino acids: CASSSGPYEQYF. In nucleotides, the CDR3 is TGTGCCAGCAGCTCTGGACCTTACGAGCAGTACTTC.

The V gene is TRBV29-1, the J gene TRBJ1-1; 8 nucleotides align to TRBD1. After removal of 2 bases from V and 7 bases from J, the junction contained 6 bases not matched to a gene. Per germline, CDR1 SQVTM and CDR2 ANQGSEA. The CDR3 is 13 amino acids. This CDR3 is CSVETGGTVEAFF. CDR3 sequence (DNA): TGCAGCGTTGAAACAGGGGGAACGGTTGAAGCTTTCTTT.

As for this clone: The CDR3 does not close with the conserved phenylalanine or tryptophan, likely indicating a read error. The limits of the CDR3 on the DNA are not certain, so only TCRdb's listed CDR3 is given. This chain connects TRBV5-6 to TRBJ2-7; no check of the table's D call, TRBD2, against the DNA was made. CDR1 is SGHDT, CDR2 YYEEEE, per germline. The CDR3 extends over 14 residues, inclusive of both ends. CDR3 protein: CASSLGTSGRDEYL.

The chain couples TRBV27 to TRBJ1-2, with D possibly being TRBD1 (6 bases). The CDR3 spans 15 residues. The germline V gene encodes CDR1 MNHEY and CDR2 SMNVEV (reference sequence). V was trimmed by 3 bases and J by 4 bases, leaving 15 bases between them. DNA of the CDR3: TGTGCCAGCAGTTTCTCTCGACAGGTTCCCTATGGCTACACCTTC. This translates into CASSFSRQVPYGYTF.

The chain uses TRBV29-1 and TRBJ1-1, with a weak D call TRBD1 (6 bases). This CDR3 is 12 amino acids long. Germline V gene data show CDR1 as SQVTM and CDR2 as ANQGSEA. V dropped 0 bases and J dropped 8 bases, with 10 bases sitting between them. The CDR3 coding sequence is TGCAGCGTTGAAGATCTTCAGGGGGAAGCTTTCTTT. Its protein is CSVEDLQGEAFF.

V is TRBV27 and J is TRBJ2-1; D is uncertain. The CDR3 length is 15 residues. Trimming removed 1 base from V and 4 bases from J, with 11 bases in between. Germline CDR1 and CDR2: MNHEY and SMNVEV (reference sequence). DNA of the CDR3: TGTGCCAGCAGTTTATTGGGCCCCGCTTACAATGAGCAGTTCTTC. The encoded protein is CASSLLGPAYNEQFF.

The chain recombines TRBV10-1 with TRBJ2-1, with no clear D. V gave up 3 bases and J gave up 7 bases, with 7 bases separating them. The CDR3 runs to 12 residues. Per germline, CDR1 WNHNN and CDR2 SYGVQD (reference sequence). The CDR3 DNA is TGCGCCAGCAGTGAAGGGCAGAATGAGCAGTTCTTC. Encoded protein: CASSEGQNEQFF.

The chain combines TRBV4-2 with TRBJ2-5; 9 bases are a match to TRBD1. CDR1 LGHNA and CDR2 YNFKEQ come from the germline V gene. Trimming took 3 bases from V and 1 from J; bases not matched to a gene: 12. The CDR3 is made up of 18 amino acids. In nucleotides, the CDR3 is TGTGCCAGCAGCCATCAGGGACAGGGAGTAGGGGGCCAAGAGACCCAGTACTTC. Translation gives CASSHQGQGVGGQETQYF.

J is TRBJ1-1 and V is TRBV13; D might be TRBD1 (5 bases). There are 16 residues in the CDR3. Trimming pared 2 bases from V and 1 base from J, leaving 14 bases between. The germline V gene has CDR1 PRHDT and CDR2 FYEKMQ (reference sequence). The CDR3 DNA reads as TGTGCCAGCAGCTTAAGGGGTAGCGGTCGGAACACTGAAGCTTTCTTT. Translated: CASSLRGSGRNTEAFF.

This rearrangement joins TRBV27 to TRBJ2-3; D unresolved. Germline values: CDR1 MNHEY, CDR2 SMNVEV (reference sequence). Trimming took off 2 bases at V and 4 bases at J, with 10 bases between the two ends. This CDR3 is built from 14 residues. The CDR3 loop is CASSLKYVSDTQYF. The CDR3 nucleotides are TGTGCCAGCAGTTTAAAATATGTATCAGATACGCAGTATTTT.

This clone occurred a few times. Other DNA sequences within the sample encode an identical CDR3. The CDR3 here is CASSLYNEQFF. As DNA, the CDR3 is TGTGCCAGCAGTCTATACAATGAGCAGTTCTTC. The rearrangement uses TRBV27 and TRBJ2-1; D remains ambiguous. The V end was cut by 5 bases, the J end by 4 bases, with 3 bases between. The CDR3 loop spans 11 amino acids. Germline V gene lookup returns CDR1 MNHEY and CDR2 SMNVEV (reference sequence).

The J gene is TRBJ2-3, the V gene TRBV5-6; 9 bases match TRBD2. The CDR3 has 15 residues. CDR1 is SGHDT and CDR2 is YYEEEE in the germline V gene. With 5 bases clipped from V and 2 bases from J, the junction kept 6 bases outside the gene matches. The CDR3 DNA reads as TGTGCCAGCAGTTTGAGCGGGGGGCTCACAGATACGCAGTATTTT. Amino acid sequence: CASSLSGGLTDTQYF.

V and J are TRBV6-6 and TRBJ1-2; D unclear. This CDR3 has 16 residues. Between the trimmed V and J ends, which lost 2 bases and 0 bases, there was a span of 13 bases. Germline lookup yields CDR1 MNHNY and CDR2 SVGAGI (reference sequence). The CDR3 loop reads CASSYPGVDPNYGYTF. The CDR3 region has the DNA TGTGCCAGCAGTTACCCGGGAGTTGACCCTAACTATGGCTACACCTTC.

This rearrangement joins TRBV6-1 to TRBJ2-2; possibly TRBD1 for D (6 bases). Trimming pared 6 bases from V and 1 base from J, leaving 12 bases between. The CDR3 runs to 15 residues. The germline gives CDR1 MNHNS, CDR2 SASEGT. The CDR3 DNA reads as TGTGCCAGCAGGCTCGGACAGCAGAACACCGGGGAGCTGTTTTTT. Translation gives CASRLGQQNTGELFF.

The chain joins TRBV28 to TRBJ2-5; D may be TRBD2 (5 bases). The CDR3 contains 16 residues. V lost 2 bases to trimming and J lost 2 bases, with 15 bases between them. CDR1 MDHEN and CDR2 SYDVKM come from the germline V gene. The CDR3 loop is CASSLGYLGVQETQYF. CDR3 DNA sequence: TGTGCCAGCAGTTTAGGGTACTTGGGAGTTCAAGAGACCCAGTACTTC.

The chain employs TRBV4-1 and TRBJ1-6; D unclear. From germline, CDR1 is MGHRA and CDR2 YSYEKL. The CDR3 length is 15 residues. V was pared by 0 bases and J by 6 bases, with 9 bases between. CDR3 in amino acids: CASSQDLGFNSPLHF. The CDR3 DNA reads as TGCGCCAGCAGCCAAGATTTGGGGTTTAATTCACCCCTCCACTTT.

Here the CDR3 DNA reads TGTGCCAGCAGCTTAGATGTTAGCGGGGGGGAAGAGACCCAGTACTTC. Encoded protein: CASSLDVSGGEETQYF. This chain connects TRBV11-2 to TRBJ2-5; TRBD2 matches at 11 bases. The CDR3 is made up of 16 amino acids. The germline V gene encodes CDR1 SGHAT and CDR2 FQNNGV. The V segment lost 0 bases and the J segment 3 bases; nucleotides outside the gene matches: 3.

This chain links TRBV6-5 with TRBJ1-2; D gene uncertain. CDR1 MNHEY and CDR2 SVGAGI come from the germline V gene. The CDR3 is 12 residues long. V was pared by 8 bases and J by 10 bases, with 17 bases between. CDR3 sequence (DNA): TGTGCCAGCCGAGCGGGTACGGATCCCTACACCTTC. It encodes CASRAGTDPYTF.

V gene TRBV7-9 combines with J gene TRBJ2-1; a possible D gene is TRBD1 (5 bases). From germline, CDR1 is SEHNR and CDR2 FQNEAQ (reference sequence). CDR3 length: 13 amino acids. Trimming stripped 2 bases from V and 8 bases from J, with 10 bases between. The CDR3 loop reads CASSLSGSHEQFF. DNA for the CDR3: TGTGCCAGCAGCTTATCAGGGTCCCATGAGCAGTTCTTC. Combining the CDR3 with reference TRBV7-9 and TRBJ2-1 gives the whole variable domain DTGVSQNPRHKITKRGQNVTFRCDPISEHNRLYWYRQTLGQGPEFLTYFQNEAQLEKSRLLSDRFSAERPKGSFSTLEIQRTEQGDSAMYLCASSLSGSHEQFFGPGTRLTVL.

The chain joins TRBV9 to TRBJ2-7, with TRBD2 identical over 7 bases. CDR1 and CDR2 from the germline V gene are SGDLS and YYNGEE. V shed 7 bases and J 7 bases; nucleotides not matched to a gene: 14. CDR3 size: 14 residues. CDR3 loop: CASGRRELLEEQYF. The DNA of the CDR3 is TGTGCCAGCGGGAGGCGGGAGCTCCTTGAGGAGCAGTACTTC.

This clone was recorded only once. The rearrangement links TRBV4-1 to TRBJ2-7; perhaps D is TRBD1 or TRBD2 (5 bases each). CDR1 is MGHRA, CDR2 YSYEKL, per germline. The CDR3 runs to 14 residues. The germline V and J ends were trimmed by 5 bases and 3 bases, with 14 bases remaining between them. CDR3 sequence reads: CASSDRDGHYEQYV. The CDR3 coding sequence is TGCGCCAGCAGCGACCGGGACGGACACTACGAGCAGTACGTC.

The chain joins TRBV19 to TRBJ1-2; 7 bases fit TRBD1. The V and J ends lost 4 bases and 5 bases, in that order; junction bases with no gene match: 7. Germline V CDR1 and CDR2: LNHDA, SQIVND (reference sequence). The CDR3 is 14 residues long. This CDR3 is CASSRWDSGYGYTF. In nucleotides, the CDR3 is TGTGCCAGTAGTAGGTGGGACAGCGGGTATGGCTACACCTTC.